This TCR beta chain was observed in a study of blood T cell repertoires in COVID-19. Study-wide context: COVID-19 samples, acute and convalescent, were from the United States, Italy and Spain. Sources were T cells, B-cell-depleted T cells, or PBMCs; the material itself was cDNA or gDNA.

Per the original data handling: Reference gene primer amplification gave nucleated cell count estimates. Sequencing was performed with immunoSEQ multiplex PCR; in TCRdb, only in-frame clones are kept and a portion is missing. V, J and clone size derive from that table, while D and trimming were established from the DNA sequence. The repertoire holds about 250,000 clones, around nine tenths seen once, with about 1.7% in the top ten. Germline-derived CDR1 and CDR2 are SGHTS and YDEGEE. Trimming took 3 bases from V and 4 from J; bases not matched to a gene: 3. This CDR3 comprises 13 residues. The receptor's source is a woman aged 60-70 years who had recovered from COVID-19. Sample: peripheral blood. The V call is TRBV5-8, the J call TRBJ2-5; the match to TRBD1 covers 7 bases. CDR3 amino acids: CASSSDRVETQYF. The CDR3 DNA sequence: TGTGCCAGCAGCTCTGACAGGGTAGAGACCCAGTACTTC.